This TCR beta chain was captured in a study of T cells expressing NK-cell markers. Study-level information: Sorted T-cell subsets CD3+CD56+NKG2C+, CD3+CD56+NKG2C- and CD3+CD56-NKG2C+ were TCR beta-sequenced.

Study-wide points: In more than five donors, dominant CD3+CD56+NKG2C+ clones formed about 1.0-7.5% of CD8+ cells.

Regarding this clonotype: Its antigen is not identified.

The CDR3 runs to 11 residues. Per the germline V gene, CDR1 is SQVTM and CDR2 is ANQGSEA. TCRdb reprocessed the 5' RACE reads and reports one entry per CDR3 protein, with no DNA. In total, the table holds about 150,000 distinct CDR3 sequences. The sequence was obtained from a woman aged 45-59 years in good health. The rearrangement joins TRBV29-1 to TRBJ1-2; as DNA is missing, the TRBD1 call by TCRdb cannot be tested. The sample was blood T cells: a sorted CD56 or NKG2C T cell subset, CD4+ or CD8+ T cells, or bulk PBMC T cells (not recorded which). CDR3 residues: CSVTGAGGYTF.